This T cell receptor beta chain was recorded in a study of blood T cell repertoires in COVID-19. Study overall: COVID-19 samples collected from the United States, Italy and Spain covered acute and convalescent phases. T cells, B-cell-depleted T cells, or PBMCs supplied cDNA or gDNA.

Participants, 18 to 89 years old, spanned approximately 25 US areas. The authors' processing: Nucleated cell number was recorded as an estimate derived from reference gene primer amplification. TCRdb's copy holds only in-frame clones and misses some; the assay was immunoSEQ multiplex PCR. D and trimming come from the DNA, and the V and J calls and clone size come from that table. The table lists roughly 300,000 clones, approximately 90% of them singletons, with about 2.5% in the top ten. J lost 5 bases, V lost 4 bases, and 8 bases had no gene match. This CDR3 comprises 15 residues. Per germline, CDR1 SGHRS and CDR2 YFSETQ.

The gene calls are TRBV5-1 and TRBJ2-1; 8 bases match TRBD1. Material for sequencing was PBMCs or T cells enriched from blood (not recorded which). This TCR derives from a woman between 40 and 50 years old with acute COVID-19. CDR3 coding DNA: TGCGCCAGCAGCCCCTGGGGACAGGAGAACAATGAGCAGTTCTTC. Its protein product is CASSPWGQENNEQFF.